This T cell receptor beta chain was obtained from a study of T cell responses to AZD1222 COVID-19 vaccine. This clone appeared a single time. Using immunoSEQ multiplex PCR, the repertoire was profiled, and TCRdb retains in-frame clones only, with some absent. The repertoire holds around 78,000 clones, roughly 90% seen once, with roughly a quarter in the top ten. Germline CDR1 reads SGHDN; CDR2 reads FVKESK. This CDR3 is built from 15 residues. The trim removed 0 bases at V and 10 bases at J, leaving 10 bases unmatched. The V and J genes are TRBV14 and TRBJ1-1; 8 nucleotides agree with TRBD1. This clonotype was sampled from an adult in good health. This specimen consisted of peripheral blood, obtained on day 0 of AZD1222 vaccination. CDR3 loop: CASSQDRVRQGRAFF. DNA of the CDR3: TGTGCCAGCAGCCAAGATCGTGTGAGACAGGGGCGAGCTTTCTTT.